This TCR beta chain was captured in a study of blood T cell repertoires in COVID-19. Across the whole study: T cells, B-cell-depleted T cells, or PBMCs supplied cDNA or gDNA.

In the original workflow: Amplifying reference gene primers gave estimates of nucleated cell counts. Clones were sequenced by immunoSEQ multiplex PCR, and TCRdb holds only the in-frame ones, with some missing. V and J calls and clone size are those listed in that table; D and trimming were worked out from the DNA. This table holds 250,000 to 350,000 clones, more than 85% found once. This clone occurred a few times. The V and J ends lost 4 bases and 1 base, in that order; junction bases with no gene match: 7. The CDR3 is 15 residues long. Germline-derived CDR1 and CDR2 are SGHRS and YFSETQ. Source material: peripheral blood. J is TRBJ1-1 and V is TRBV5-1; 7 bases map to TRBD1. The receptor was derived from a woman in her thirties with COVID-19, enrolled during active disease. This chain's CDR3 is CASSQDRVGNTEAFF. The CDR3 region has the DNA TGCGCCAGCAGCCAAGACAGGGTGGGGAACACTGAAGCTTTCTTT.